The 9 T cell receptor beta chains given below trace back to one sample, sequenced in a study of T-cell reconstitution after alpha-beta-depleted transplantation in children (dated by TCRdb to about 2016). Explained via the paper, the treatment or condition label denotes: allogeneic hematopoietic cell transplantation with graft depleted of TCRalphabeta T cells and CD19 B cells. Libraries were constructed by PCR. The sample was run on an Illumina HiSeq 2500. TCR library preparation used molecular barcoding, with unique molecular identifiers applied to normalize quantification of the TCRbeta repertoire. Using fastp trimming at Q25 and MiXCR clonotype assembly, TCRdb reanalyzed the public sequencing data and kept in-frame beta chains. Rows matching on CDR3 protein sequence are summarized as one entry with the most common DNA and genes. This sample has 480,000 or so distinct CDR3 sequences in its table, and roughly a tenth of those were observed once. The leading ten clones occupy about 2.1% of the sample.

The input for sequencing was PBMCs, taken before TCRalphabeta/CD19-depleted stem cell transplant. These receptors all come from a child aged 2 to 10 with inherited bone marrow failure, due to receive a stem cell transplant.

This clonotype was seen repeatedly, ten times or more. J is TRBJ2-4 and V is TRBV5-6; D is undetermined. Looked up from germline, CDR1 is SGHDT and CDR2 is YYEEEE. The germline V and J ends were trimmed by 3 bases and 0 bases, with 10 bases remaining between them. The CDR3 covers 15 residues. This CDR3 is CASSSGPLAKNIQYF. CDR3 nucleotide sequence: TGTGCCAGCAGCTCTGGACCGTTAGCCAAAAACATTCAGTACTTC.

Note on this clonotype: The junction shows a germline mismatch at one end, possibly a read error. The chain combines TRBV3-1 with TRBJ1-3; 9 nucleotides agree with TRBD1. Germline V lookup: CDR1 LGHDT, CDR2 YNNKEL (reference sequence). This CDR3 spans 15 amino acids. The CDR3, as DNA: TGTGCCAGCAGGTCGAAACGACAGGGGGGAAGCACCATATATTTT. This sequence encodes CASRSKRQGGSTIYF.

This clonotype was detected a few times. This rearrangement joins TRBV2 to TRBJ2-1, with 8 nucleotides matching TRBD2. The trim removed 5 bases at V and 6 bases at J, leaving 12 bases unmatched. The germline CDR1 and CDR2 sequences are SNHLY and FYNNEI. The CDR3 is made up of 16 amino acids. In nucleotides, the CDR3 is TGTGCCAGCAGTCGAGCGGGGGCTAGCGGAACCAATGAGCAGTTCTTC. This translates into CASSRAGASGTNEQFF.

This clonotype was observed a handful of times. The V call is TRBV4-3, the J call TRBJ2-7; 14 nucleotides align to TRBD2. Germline values: CDR1 LGHNA, CDR2 YSLEER. After removal of 3 bases from V and 5 bases from J, the junction contained 9 bases not matched to a gene. The CDR3 covers 17 residues. CDR3 DNA sequence: TGCGCCAGCAGCCAGGCCTTGGCGGGACTAGCGGGAGACGAGCAGTACTTC. This translates into CASSQALAGLAGDEQYF.

This clonotype was recorded at least ten times. The genes are TRBV4-3 and TRBJ2-1; 10 bases are shared with TRBD2. The V gene end was trimmed by 4 bases and the J gene end by 0 bases; junction bases not matched to a gene: 3. CDR3 length: 16 residues. Germline V gene sequence: CDR1 LGHNA, CDR2 YSLEER. CDR3 sequence (DNA): TGCGCCAGCAGCCCACTAGCGGGGAGCTCCTACAATGAGCAGTTCTTC. This translates into CASSPLAGSSYNEQFF.

As for this clonotype: A much larger clone differs by one base, so this may be a read error. The rearrangement uses TRBV10-3 and TRBJ2-3; 9 bases fit TRBD2. V lost 7 bases, J lost 2 bases, and 7 bases stayed unmatched. The CDR3 loop spans 15 amino acids. CDR1 and CDR2 from the germline V gene are ENHRY and SYGVKD. The CDR3 nucleotides read TGTGCCATCACCACCCTAGCGGGGCCCACAGATACGCAGTATTTT. It codes for CAITTLAGPTDTQYF.

This clonotype has at least ten counts. The chain has TRBV12-3 or TRBV12-4 and TRBJ2-7, with D hard to call. V was cut by 1 base and J by 6 bases, with 13 bases left in between. The CDR3 spans 14 residues. This CDR3 is CASSLGRVGSEQYF. In DNA, the CDR3 is TGTGCCAGCAGTTTAGGAAGGGTCGGGTCCGAGCAGTACTTC.

There are many counts of this clonotype. The chain combines TRBV7-2 with TRBJ2-5, with 9 bases identical to TRBD2. The ends lost 3 bases at V and 7 bases at J; junction bases unmatched: 6. This CDR3 comprises 14 residues. CDR1 is SGHTA, CDR2 FQGNSA, per germline. For the CDR3, the DNA is TGTGCCAGCAGCTTTAGCGGGAGCGGGGGGACCCAGTACTTC. Encoded protein: CASSFSGSGGTQYF.

This clonotype was observed many times. The chain is built from TRBV7-9 and TRBJ2-7, with D perhaps matching TRBD1 or TRBD2 (5 bases each). Per germline, CDR1 SEHNR and CDR2 FQNEAQ (reference sequence). Trimming cost V 5 bases and J 1 base, with 21 bases left between them. CDR3 length: 17 residues. CDR3 nucleotide sequence: TGTGCCAGCAGCCCCCCCCAGGGAGCCCAAGGATCCTACGAGCAGTACTTC. It specifies CASSPPQGAQGSYEQYF. The full variable domain, rest sourced from reference TRBV7-9 and TRBJ2-7, is DTGVSQNPRHKITKRGQNVTFRCDPISEHNRLYWYRQTLGQGPEFLTYFQNEAQLEKSRLLSDRFSAERPKGSFSTLEIQRTEQGDSAMYLCASSPPQGAQGSYEQYFGPGTRLTVT.